This T cell receptor (beta chain) emerged from a study of blood T cell repertoires in COVID-19. A single count supports this clone. Trimming stripped 5 bases from V and 1 base from J, with 15 bases between. CDR3 length equals 17 residues. The germline CDR1 and CDR2 sequences are SGHTA and FQGNSA. TCRdb keeps only in-frame clones here, not all; method: immunoSEQ multiplex PCR. The data show 250,000 or so clones, 86% seen once. This receptor was taken from a woman in her forties or fifties who had recovered from COVID-19. The sample consisted of PBMCs or T cells enriched from blood (not recorded which). V and J are TRBV7-2 and TRBJ2-6; perhaps TRBD1 as D (7 bases). As DNA, the CDR3 is TGTGCCAGCAGCCAATCGACAGGGAGGTCTGGGGCCAACGTCCTGACTTTC. Encoded protein: CASSQSTGRSGANVLTF.